Listed here are 21 T cell receptor beta chains from one sample, sequenced in a study of cytomegalovirus exposure and HLA in healthy donors. The PCR had 60 Vbeta and 13 Jbeta primers. Assay: immunoSEQ multiplex PCR; the TCRdb copy retains only in-frame clones and omits some. The table records 150,000 or so clones, about three fifths of them present only once. Source material: PBMCs. These receptors were taken from a woman in her twenties or thirties in good health and CMV-seropositive.

The chain employs TRBV2 and TRBJ2-7, with a weak D call TRBD2 (6 bases). The CDR3 sequence is 13 residues long. V was trimmed by 6 bases and J by 3 bases, leaving 12 bases between them. Germline V gives CDR1 SNHLY, CDR2 FYNNEI. CDR3 coding DNA: TGTGCCAGCAGGGGGGACTCGAACTACGAGCAGTACTTC. Translated: CASRGDSNYEQYF.

This chain uses TRBV29-1 with TRBJ2-7; 7 positions match TRBD1. The CDR3 is made up of 13 amino acids. Germline V lookup: CDR1 SQVTM, CDR2 ANQGSEA. V shed 6 bases and J 0 bases; nucleotides not matched to a gene: 5. As DNA, the CDR3 is TGCAGCGTCCGACAGGGTAGCTCCTACGAGCAGTACTTC. As protein: CSVRQGSSYEQYF.

The chain links TRBV5-1 to TRBJ2-2; 14 bases fit TRBD2. CDR1 and CDR2 (germline): SGHRS, YFSETQ. V gave up 4 bases and J gave up 1 base; unmatched junction bases: 6. This CDR3 region has 18 residues. The DNA for the CDR3 is TGCGCCAGCAGCGGACGGACTAGCGGGGGGAGGAACACCGGGGAGCTGTTTTTT. It specifies CASSGRTSGGRNTGELFF. The whole variable domain, filled in from reference TRBV5-1 and TRBJ2-2, reads KAGVTQTPRYLIKTRGQQVTLSCSPISGHRSVSWYQQTPGQGLQFLFEYFSETQRNKGNFPGRFSGRQFSNSRSEMNVSTLELGDSALYLCASSGRTSGGRNTGELFFGEGSRLTVL.

The rearrangement links TRBV9 to TRBJ2-5; D perhaps matches TRBD2 (6 bases). Germline CDR1 SGDLS, CDR2 YYNGEE. This CDR3 comprises 15 residues. Trimming pared 2 bases from V and 2 bases from J, leaving 13 bases between. Here the CDR3 reads CASSVFSGLQETQYF. For the CDR3, the DNA is TGTGCCAGCAGCGTTTTCAGCGGGCTACAAGAGACCCAGTACTTC.

V and J are TRBV15 and TRBJ2-3; possibly TRBD2 for D (6 bases). CDR3 length equals 15 residues. Germline V gene sequence: CDR1 LNHNV, CDR2 YYDKDF (reference sequence). The V end was cut by 1 base, the J end by 6 bases, with 14 bases between. As DNA, the CDR3 is TGTGCCACCAGCAGAGCCGGGGAAGGAGGGGATACGCAGTATTTT. Translating gives CATSRAGEGGDTQYF.

This clone has a handful of counts. This sequence joins TRBV19 and TRBJ1-2; 7 bases align to TRBD1. CDR1 is LNHDA and CDR2 is SQIVND in the germline V gene (reference sequence). The CDR3 contains 13 residues. After removal of 6 bases from V and 6 bases from J, the junction contained 7 bases not matched to a gene. The chain's CDR3 is CASSTRGNNGYTF. The CDR3, as DNA: TGTGCCAGTAGCACCAGGGGGAATAATGGCTACACCTTC.

This rearrangement joins TRBV5-1 to TRBJ2-1; 12 nucleotides match TRBD2. Trimming took 0 bases from V and 8 from J; bases not matched to a gene: 6. This CDR3 contains 16 residues. Germline V lookup: CDR1 SGHRS, CDR2 YFSETQ. CDR3 protein: CASSLAVTSGSYEQFF. The CDR3 DNA follows: TGCGCCAGCAGCTTGGCCGTGACTAGCGGGAGCTATGAGCAGTTCTTC.

The rearrangement links TRBV2 to TRBJ1-1; TRBD1 might be the D (6 bases). The CDR3 is 12 amino acids. Trimming removed 6 bases from V and 10 bases from J, with 15 bases in between. CDR1 and CDR2 (germline): SNHLY, FYNNEI. CDR3 sequence reads: CASSLEGDRAFF. In nucleotides, the CDR3 is TGTGCCAGCAGCCTCGAGGGGGATCGAGCTTTCTTT. Using reference TRBV2 and TRBJ1-1 for the parts outside the CDR3, the full variable domain is EPEVTQTPSHQVTQMGQEVILRCVPISNHLYFYWYRQILGQKVEFLVSFYNNEISEKSEIFDDQFSVERPDGSNFTLKIRSTKLEDSAMYFCASSLEGDRAFFGQGTRLTVV.

CDR3: CAWSTPGGQPQHF. The CDR3 bases are TGTGCCTGGAGTACCCCAGGTGGTCAGCCCCAGCATTTT. The chain couples TRBV30 to TRBJ1-5, with D unresolved. CDR3 length: 13 amino acids. Germline CDR1 reads GTSNPN; CDR2 reads SVGIG (reference sequence). Trimming took off 2 bases at V and 6 bases at J, with 11 bases between the two ends.

This chain links TRBV6-4 with TRBJ2-1, with TRBD2 as a possible D gene (6 bases). V was cut by 4 bases and J by 8 bases, with 18 bases left in between. The V gene's germline CDR1 is MRHNA and CDR2 SNTAGT. The CDR3 runs to 15 residues. CDR3: CASSGGPGGFDEQFF. The DNA for the CDR3 is TGTGCCAGCAGTGGGGGCCCTGGAGGGTTTGATGAGCAGTTCTTC.

This clone has just a few counts. The chain employs TRBV14 and TRBJ1-1; D remains ambiguous. The V end was cut by 1 base, the J end by 7 bases, with 13 bases between. The CDR3 extends over 14 amino acids. Germline V CDR1 and CDR2: SGHDN, FVKESK. CDR3 in amino acids: CASSQGSGWSEAFF. The CDR3 region has the DNA TGTGCCAGCAGCCAAGGTTCGGGATGGAGTGAAGCTTTCTTT.

This clone was seen more than once but under ten times. The chain is built from TRBV10-2 and TRBJ2-7; D is undetermined. This CDR3 has 17 residues. Trimming shortened V by 6 bases and J by 3 bases, and 24 bases separated the two germline ends. Looked up from germline, CDR1 is WSHSY and CDR2 is SAAADI. CDR3: CASSVLDPIGGSYEQYF. The CDR3 DNA reads as TGCGCCAGCAGCGTTCTCGACCCGATCGGCGGTAGCTACGAGCAGTACTTC.

This clone was counted between two and nine times. The chain joins TRBV15 to TRBJ1-3; no clear D. The CDR3 has 15 residues. Between the trimmed V and J ends, which lost 0 bases and 2 bases, there was a span of 8 bases. Per germline, CDR1 LNHNV and CDR2 YYDKDF (reference sequence). CDR3 in amino acids: CATSRDPRPGNTIYF. As DNA, the CDR3 is TGTGCCACCAGCAGAGATCCCAGGCCTGGAAACACCATATATTTT. Together with reference TRBV15 and TRBJ1-3, the CDR3 gives the full variable domain: DAMVIQNPRYQVTQFGKPVTLSCSQTLNHNVMYWYQQKSSQAPKLLFHYYDKDFNNEADTPDNFQSRRPNTSFCFLDIRSPGLGDTAMYLCATSRDPRPGNTIYFGEGSWLTVV.

The chain has TRBV9 and TRBJ1-2; possibly TRBD1 for D (5 bases). V lost 4 bases to trimming and J lost 5 bases, with 21 bases between them. The CDR3 is 16 residues long. Germline-derived CDR1 and CDR2 are SGDLS and YYNGEE. The CDR3 sequence is CASSPKFRQGAYGYTF. The CDR3 DNA is TGTGCCAGCAGCCCCAAATTCCGCCAGGGCGCATATGGCTACACCTTC.

The rearrangement links TRBV2 to TRBJ2-3; the match to TRBD2 covers 12 bases. The CDR3 consists of 14 residues. The V segment lost 11 bases and the J segment 5 bases; nucleotides outside the gene matches: 8. Germline lookup yields CDR1 SNHLY and CDR2 FYNNEI. CDR3 amino acids: CACLTSGGRDTQYF. As DNA, the CDR3 is TGTGCCTGCTTGACTAGCGGGGGTCGAGATACGCAGTATTTT.

The chain joins TRBV5-1 to TRBJ2-3; D remains ambiguous. CDR1 SGHRS and CDR2 YFSETQ come from the germline V gene. The CDR3 has 12 residues. The V end lost 7 bases, the J end lost 1 base, and 7 bases lay between the germline ends. Written as DNA, the CDR3 is TGCGCCAGCGGTGAGGGCACAGATACGCAGTATTTT. It encodes CASGEGTDTQYF.

The genes are TRBV7-8 and TRBJ2-1, with 12 nucleotides matching TRBD2. Unmatched junction bases numbered 6, after V lost 1 base and J lost 5 bases. CDR3 length: 17 amino acids. The germline CDR1 and CDR2 sequences are SGHVS and FQNEAQ. The CDR3 DNA is TGTGCCAGCAGCTTAGGGCTAGCGGGGGGGCCACACAATGAGCAGTTCTTC. It translates to CASSLGLAGGPHNEQFF.

This clone showed up just a few times. V and J are TRBV6-6 and TRBJ1-1, with D unresolved. Deletions cut 3 bases from V and 6 bases from J, with 11 bases between. This CDR3 comprises 13 residues. Germline CDR1 and CDR2: MNHNY and SVGAGI (reference sequence). The CDR3 nucleotides are TGTGCCAGCAGTTATGGTACGGTGGCTGAAGCTTTCTTT. This translates into CASSYGTVAEAFF.

V usage is TRBV5-1 and J usage is TRBJ2-5, with D perhaps matching TRBD1 (6 bases). The assigned J gene may be wrong: the sequence end matches TRBJ2-7 better. CDR1 and CDR2 from the germline V gene are SGHRS and YFSETQ. This CDR3 has 14 amino acids. CDR3 nucleotide sequence: TGCGCCAGCAGCTTTAGGGGGTGGGGCTACGAGCAGTACTTC. This sequence encodes CASSFRGWGYEQYF.

This sequence joins TRBV9 and TRBJ1-2, with a tentative D call TRBD1 (6 bases). Per the germline V gene, CDR1 is SGDLS and CDR2 is YYNGEE. V was shortened by 4 bases and J by 7 bases, with 17 bases between the two germline ends. The CDR3 runs to 14 residues. CDR3 region: CASSTPTGQGGYTF. As DNA, the CDR3 is TGTGCCAGCAGCACCCCGACAGGCCAGGGTGGCTACACCTTC.

The rearrangement joins TRBV6-1 to TRBJ1-5; TRBD1 matches 7 bases. The CDR3 runs to 14 residues. Per germline, CDR1 MNHNS and CDR2 SASEGT. V trimming: 8 bases; J trimming: 1 base; junction bases outside the gene matches: 5. As DNA, the CDR3 is TGTGCCAGCGACAGGGCAGTCAGCAATCAGCCCCAGCATTTT. It codes for CASDRAVSNQPQHF.